This TCR beta chain is drawn from a study of blood T cell repertoires in COVID-19. This clone was seen many times. The CDR3 length is 15 residues. The J segment lost 7 bases and the V segment lost 3 bases, leaving 4 bases of the junction unmatched. Germline CDR1 is LNHDA and CDR2 is SQIVND (reference sequence). Per the authors' pipeline: Nucleated cell number was recorded as an estimate derived from reference gene primer amplification. Profiled with immunoSEQ multiplex PCR; TCRdb holds only in-frame clones, not every one. The D gene and trimming were derived from the DNA, and the V and J assignments and clone size from that table. The table lists roughly 40,000 clones, around 75% of them singletons.

This chain uses TRBV19 with TRBJ2-3, with TRBD2 identical over 13 bases. Material: peripheral blood. This TCR was sampled from an elderly man with acute or convalescent COVID-19. The CDR3 is CASSITGTSGNTQYF. In nucleotides, the CDR3 is TGTGCCAGTAGTATCACCGGGACTAGCGGGAATACGCAGTATTTT.